The present T cell receptor (beta chain) was sequenced within a study of coeliac disease. In regard to this clone: No antigen is known for it.

Only in-frame clones appear in the TCRdb table, and some are missing; sequencing was by immunoSEQ multiplex PCR. The sample holds about 4,200 clones, 65% to 70% seen once. Trimming removed 1 base from V and 8 bases from J; junction bases left unmatched: 7. The CDR3 runs to 15 residues. Per the germline V gene, CDR1 is SEHNR and CDR2 is FQNEAQ (reference sequence). Each fraction contributed one roughly 500,000-cell aliquot for sequencing. Study observations and caveats: Largely private TRB repertoires meant most sequences were sample-unique. Intraepithelial and lamina propria fractions were not highly pure. In active celiac disease, intraepithelial and lamina propria TRB and TRG repertoires were less clonal than controls. The authors judged this method unsuitable for unbiased gliadin-specific T cell detection.

The sample consisted of intraepithelial lymphocytes from the gut. The sequence came from a woman aged 18-29 years with active celiac disease. V is TRBV7-9 and J is TRBJ2-1; 8 bases are shared with TRBD2. The chain's CDR3 is CASSLGAGGMDEQFF. CDR3 sequence (DNA): TGTGCCAGCAGCTTAGGGGCGGGAGGCATGGATGAGCAGTTCTTC.